The 13 T cell receptor beta chains below all came from one sample that was sequenced in a study of regulatory T cells in long-lasting Graves disease. Building of the TCR beta libraries involved iRepertoire HTBI primers and Arm-PCR of CDR3 regions. TCRdb redid the calling of the multiplex PCR reads with MiXCR, one entry per CDR3 protein. The repertoire holds approximately 490,000 distinct CDR3 sequences, about 17% seen once, with about 12% in the top ten. Time point here: newly diagnosed GD, antithyroid drugs for less than 3 months. Following extraction of RNA from PBMCs, that RNA was used to make the TCR library. The sample also formed part of further work on T cells in Graves' hyperthyroidism and ophthalmopathy.

The sample in question was peripheral blood mononuclear cells (PBMCs), obtained at new diagnosis, from a patient treated with antithyroid drugs. These receptors were taken from a man aged 35-49 years with Graves disease.

As for this clonotype: Since a much larger clone is just one base distant, this may be a read error. CDR3: CASSRYSTGELFF. CDR3 nucleotide sequence: TGTGCCAGCAGTCGTTACAGCACCGGGGAGCTGTTTTTT. This chain connects TRBV3-1 to TRBJ2-2, with D unresolved. This CDR3 spans 13 amino acids. Germline V gene sequence: CDR1 LGHDT, CDR2 YNNKEL (reference sequence). V was shortened by 6 bases and J by 4 bases, with 9 bases between the two germline ends.

This clonotype has a count of ten or more. This rearrangement joins TRBV12-3 or TRBV12-4 to TRBJ2-7, with 7 positions matching TRBD1. Trimming cost V 4 bases and J 6 bases; bases outside gene matches: 9. The CDR3 covers 14 residues. The CDR3, as DNA: TGTGCCAGCAGTTCAGGGGGTAGAGGGGGCGAGCAGTACTTC. It specifies CASSSGGRGGEQYF.

Regarding this clonotype: Possible read error: a much larger clone is one base away. The V call is TRBV28, the J call TRBJ1-1; D possibly corresponds to TRBD1 (6 bases). Germline-derived CDR1 and CDR2 are MDHEN and SYDVKM. The CDR3 sequence is 14 residues long. For the CDR3, the DNA is TGTGCCAGCAGCTTAGGGGGGTCGACCACTGAAGCTTCCTTT. It codes for CASSLGGSTTEASF. The whole variable domain, filled in from reference TRBV28 and TRBJ1-1, reads DVKVTQSSRYLVKRTGEKVFLECVQDMDHENMFWYRQDPGLGLRLIYFSYDVKMKEKGDIPEGYSVSREKKERFSLILESASTNQTSMYLCASSLGGSTTEASFGQGTRLTVV.

Only a few counts were recorded for this clonotype. The rearrangement links TRBV28 to TRBJ1-1; TRBD1 matches at 8 bases. The CDR3 spans 15 residues. V lost 5 bases to trimming and J lost 0 bases; unmatched junction nucleotides: 5. Germline loops: CDR1 MDHEN, CDR2 SYDVKM. The CDR3 region has the DNA TGTGCCAGCAGTCACGGACAGGGTTTGAACACTGAAGCTTTCTTT. Its translation is CASSHGQGLNTEAFF.

The genes are TRBV24-1 and TRBJ2-1; D is undetermined. V lost 5 bases to trimming and J lost 5 bases, with 15 bases between them. Germline-derived CDR1 and CDR2 are KGHDR and SFDVKD. CDR3 length: 15 amino acids. CDR3 loop: CATSAQSSYDNEQFF. DNA of the CDR3: TGTGCCACCAGTGCACAGTCCTCTTATGACAATGAGCAGTTCTTC.

The sample holds a few counts of this clonotype. This chain links TRBV11-2 with TRBJ1-1; the D is unclear. The germline V and J ends were trimmed by 4 bases and 0 bases, with 12 bases remaining between them. The CDR3 runs to 15 residues. Germline CDR1 reads SGHAT; CDR2 reads FQNNGV. The CDR3 coding sequence is TGTGCCAGCAGCTCTTTCAGAGATGTGAACACTGAAGCTTTCTTT. This translates into CASSSFRDVNTEAFF.

The chain carries TRBV27 and TRBJ2-1; the match to TRBD1 covers 8 bases. Per the germline V gene, CDR1 is MNHEY and CDR2 is SMNVEV (reference sequence). The CDR3 totals 15 residues. The junction had 7 bases not matched to a gene; V was cut back by 3 bases and J by 6 bases. The CDR3 sequence: CASSFRGPLINEQFF. DNA of the CDR3: TGTGCCAGCAGTTTCAGGGGGCCCCTTATCAATGAGCAGTTCTTC.

CDR3 nucleotide sequence: TGTGCCATCAGTGGTTATCATCAGGGTGCCTCCGGGGCCAACGTCCTGACTTTC. Translated, it gives CAISGYHQGASGANVLTF. The rearrangement uses TRBV10-3 and TRBJ2-6; D may be TRBD1 (5 bases). V was trimmed by 4 bases and J by 4 bases, leaving 20 bases between them. Looked up from germline, CDR1 is ENHRY and CDR2 is SYGVKD. The CDR3 spans 18 residues.

This clonotype was seen at least ten times. The rearrangement links TRBV6-5 to TRBJ2-3; no clear D. CDR3 length equals 15 residues. V was shortened by 0 bases and J by 4 bases, with 11 bases between the two germline ends. Germline CDR1 is MNHEY and CDR2 is SVGAGI. CDR3 loop: CASSYSRALSDTQYF. CDR3 in DNA: TGTGCCAGCAGTTACTCGAGAGCCCTCTCAGATACGCAGTATTTT.

This clonotype came up many times. The chain is built from TRBV7-9 and TRBJ2-1; no firm D call. This CDR3 is built from 14 residues. Trimming took 5 bases from V and 0 from J, leaving 8 bases between them. Germline-derived CDR1 and CDR2 are SEHNR and FQNEAQ (reference sequence). Here the CDR3 reads CASSPQASYNEQFF. The DNA of the CDR3 is TGTGCCAGCAGCCCCCAAGCCTCCTACAATGAGCAGTTCTTC. The variable domain in full, completed from reference TRBV7-9 and TRBJ2-1, reads DTGVSQNPRHKITKRGQNVTFRCDPISEHNRLYWYRQTLGQGPEFLTYFQNEAQLEKSRLLSDRFSAERPKGSFSTLEIQRTEQGDSAMYLCASSPQASYNEQFFGPGTRLTVL.

The chain employs TRBV30 and TRBJ1-1; D gene uncertain. The germline V gene encodes CDR1 GTSNPN and CDR2 SVGIG (reference sequence). V dropped 4 bases and J dropped 7 bases, with 19 bases sitting between them. The CDR3 has 14 residues. CDR3 loop: CAWTLTRWSNEAFF. The DNA of the CDR3 is TGTGCCTGGACCCTCACTCGGTGGTCCAATGAAGCTTTCTTT.

At least ten counts were recorded for this clonotype. The rearrangement joins TRBV20-1 to TRBJ2-1; 10 bases line up with TRBD1. The CDR3 covers 14 residues. CDR1 and CDR2 from the germline V gene are DFQATT and SNEGSKA (reference sequence). The V and J ends lost 5 bases and 7 bases, in that order; junction bases with no gene match: 8. The CDR3 nucleotides are TGCAGTGCTGTTGACAGGGGGCTTATGAATGAGCAGTTCTTC. Translating gives CSAVDRGLMNEQFF.

This clonotype appeared many times. The chain couples TRBV2 to TRBJ2-7; 9 positions agree with TRBD2. The V gene's germline CDR1 is SNHLY and CDR2 FYNNEI. CDR3 length: 13 residues. The trim removed 4 bases at V and 4 bases at J, leaving 2 bases unmatched. CDR3 DNA sequence: TGTGCCAGCAGTGGGACTAGCGCTTACGAGCAGTACTTC. Translated, it gives CASSGTSAYEQYF.